The 14 T cell receptor beta chains in this list originate from one sample, sequenced in a study of shared clonotypes between healthy human individuals. This table comes from immunoSEQ multiplex PCR, and its TCRdb copy is limited to in-frame clones, with some not included. The data show under 350,000 clones, about nine tenths seen once. The source material was memory CD8+ T cells sorted from blood. Subset denoted: CD45RO+ cells pooled with CCR7-negative TemRA cells. The receptors come from a man aged 18 to 30 in good health.

The rearrangement uses TRBV5-6 and TRBJ2-7, with D hard to call. This CDR3 contains 15 residues. From germline, CDR1 is SGHDT and CDR2 YYEEEE. V was trimmed by 4 bases and J by 3 bases, leaving 17 bases between them. The CDR3 here is CASSSWGIGLYEQYF. Written as DNA, the CDR3 is TGTGCCAGCAGCAGTTGGGGAATAGGCCTCTACGAGCAGTACTTC.

The V call is TRBV27, the J call TRBJ1-1; TRBD1 might be the D (5 bases). The CDR3 has 16 residues. Trimming took 5 bases from V and 0 from J, leaving 16 bases between them. CDR1 and CDR2 from the germline V gene are MNHEY and SMNVEV (reference sequence). CDR3 in DNA: TGTGCCAGCAGTCCACGTCCCGGGACGGTGAACACTGAAGCTTTCTTT. The encoded protein is CASSPRPGTVNTEAFF.

The gene calls are TRBV2 and TRBJ2-7, with 8 positions matching TRBD1. V shed 6 bases, J shed 1 base, and the junction held 11 bases outside the gene matches. The CDR3 loop spans 16 amino acids. CDR1 and CDR2 from the germline V gene are SNHLY and FYNNEI. The CDR3 coding sequence is TGTGCCAGCAGCGCGCCTGACAGGGGTGGGTCCTACGAGCAGTACTTC. Its protein is CASSAPDRGGSYEQYF. Based on the CDR3 plus reference TRBV2 and TRBJ2-7, the full variable domain is EPEVTQTPSHQVTQMGQEVILRCVPISNHLYFYWYRQILGQKVEFLVSFYNNEISEKSEIFDDQFSVERPDGSNFTLKIRSTKLEDSAMYFCASSAPDRGGSYEQYFGPGTRLTVT.

This rearrangement joins TRBV5-4 to TRBJ2-5; the D is unclear. The germline V gene has CDR1 SGHNT and CDR2 YYREEE (reference sequence). CDR3 size: 14 residues. Trimming cost V 2 bases and J 2 bases, with 10 bases left between them. The CDR3 DNA follows: TGTGCCAGCAGCTTCGTTACAGAGCAAGAGACCCAGTACTTC. Its translation: CASSFVTEQETQYF.

The V gene is TRBV11-2, the J gene TRBJ1-1; weak D call: TRBD1 (6 bases). There are 16 residues in the CDR3. Germline CDR1 and CDR2: SGHAT and FQNNGV. Trimming removed 0 bases at V and 3 bases at J, with 14 bases between. The CDR3 DNA reads TGTGCCAGCAGCTTAGATCAGTGGGGGGGCGACACTGAAGCTTTCTTT. Amino acids: CASSLDQWGGDTEAFF.

The chain carries TRBV29-1 and TRBJ1-2; the D is unclear. The germline gives CDR1 SQVTM, CDR2 ANQGSEA. The CDR3 is 13 residues long. Trimming left V 2 bases short and J 0 bases short, with 7 bases between. The CDR3 nucleotides are TGCAGCGTTGAATGGGCGGCTAACTATGGCTACACCTTC. Translation: CSVEWAANYGYTF.

CDR3 bases: TGTGCCACCTCGCTCGCTAGCTCCTACGAGCAGTACTTC. Protein product: CATSLASSYEQYF. The chain employs TRBV7-9 and TRBJ2-7; D gene ambiguous. Per germline, CDR1 SEHNR and CDR2 FQNEAQ (reference sequence). The CDR3 is 13 residues long. V lost 10 bases to trimming and J lost 0 bases, with 13 bases between them.

The V gene is TRBV7-9, the J gene TRBJ2-2; D unresolved. From germline, CDR1 is SEHNR and CDR2 FQNEAQ (reference sequence). V was shortened by 4 bases and J by 3 bases, with 9 bases between the two germline ends. This CDR3 is built from 14 residues. The CDR3 loop reads CASSSEKYTGELFF. For the CDR3, the DNA is TGTGCCAGCAGCTCAGAGAAATACACCGGGGAGCTGTTTTTT.

The chain is built from TRBV6-1 and TRBJ2-2; 10 bases agree with TRBD2. Germline assignment: CDR1 MNHNS and CDR2 SASEGT. The CDR3 contains 17 residues. Losses at the gene ends were 0 bases for V and 1 base for J; bases not matched to a gene: 2. In DNA form, the CDR3 reads TGTGCCAGCAGTGAAGCGCTAGCGGGGGAGAACACCGGGGAGCTGTTTTTT. This encodes CASSEALAGENTGELFF.

This clone was detected once. V is TRBV4-1 and J is TRBJ1-1; D is possibly TRBD1 (6 bases). The CDR3 contains 15 residues. CDR1 is MGHRA and CDR2 is YSYEKL in the germline V gene. Trimming shortened V by 4 bases and J by 5 bases, and 17 bases separated the two germline ends. CDR3 in amino acids: CASSPGRGTKTEAFF. The DNA of the CDR3 is TGCGCCAGCAGCCCAGGAAGGGGGACGAAGACTGAAGCTTTCTTT.

This clone was observed a single time. J is TRBJ1-3 and V is TRBV4-1, with unresolved D. CDR1 is MGHRA and CDR2 is YSYEKL in the germline V gene. The CDR3 has 15 amino acids. The ends were cut back, 0 bases at V and 0 bases at J, with 6 bases in the middle. CDR3 loop: CASSQEYLSGNTIYF. The CDR3 region has the DNA TGCGCCAGCAGCCAAGAGTACCTCTCTGGAAACACCATATATTTT.

This clone was seen a single time. One junction end disagrees with the germline gene, perhaps due to a read error. This chain uses TRBV6-6 with TRBJ1-3; D perhaps matches TRBD1 (5 bases). The germline CDR1 and CDR2 sequences are MNHNY and SVGAGI (reference sequence). This CDR3 spans 14 amino acids. CDR3: CASSYPGTNNMREF. CDR3 nucleotides: TGTGCCAGCAGTTATCCGGGGACTAATAACATGAGGGAATTT.

This sequence joins TRBV10-2 and TRBJ1-6; D gene ambiguous. V lost 3 bases and J lost 0, with 3 bases in between. The CDR3 is 14 residues long. Germline assignment: CDR1 WSHSY and CDR2 SAAADI. CDR3 sequence reads: CASSDSSYNSPLHF. The CDR3, as DNA: TGCGCCAGCAGTGACAGCTCCTATAATTCACCCCTCCACTTT.

The gene calls are TRBV5-1 and TRBJ1-2; no clear D. Trimming pared 3 bases from V and 4 bases from J, leaving 22 bases between. The CDR3 extends over 17 amino acids. The germline V gene has CDR1 SGHRS and CDR2 YFSETQ. The CDR3 here is CASSWTVFDPSIYGYTF. CDR3 sequence (DNA): TGCGCCAGCAGCTGGACCGTTTTCGACCCGTCCATCTATGGCTACACCTTC.